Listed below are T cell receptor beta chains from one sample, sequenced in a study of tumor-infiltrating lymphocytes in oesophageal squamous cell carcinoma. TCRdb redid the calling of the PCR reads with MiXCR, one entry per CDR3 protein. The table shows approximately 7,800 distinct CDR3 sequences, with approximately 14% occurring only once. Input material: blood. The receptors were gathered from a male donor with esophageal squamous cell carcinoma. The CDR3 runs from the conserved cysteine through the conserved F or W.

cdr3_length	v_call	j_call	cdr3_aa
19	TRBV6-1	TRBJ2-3	CASSDWGQGGGWGTGELYF
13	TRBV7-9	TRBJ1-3	CASKLGSGNTIYF
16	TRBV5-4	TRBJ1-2	CASSPPTAGGNYGYTF
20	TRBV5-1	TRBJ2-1	CASSTYGTLGAAFSANEQFF
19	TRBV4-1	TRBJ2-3	CASSQGPIRRGPSTDTQYF
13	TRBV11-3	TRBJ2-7	CATTVGGNSPLHF
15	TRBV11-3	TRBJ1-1	CASSSRRRTNTEAFF
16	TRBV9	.	CASSVGESGKNNEQFF
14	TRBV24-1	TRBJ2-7	CATGDRGLWLHLWF
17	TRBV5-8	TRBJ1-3	CASSSRRQPSSGNTIYF
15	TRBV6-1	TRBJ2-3	CASSPRDWGSDTQYF
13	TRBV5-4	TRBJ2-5	CASSLRGGETQYF
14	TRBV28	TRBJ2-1	CASSPLSGAGEDFF
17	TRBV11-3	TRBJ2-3	CASSSWTSGGFTDTQYF
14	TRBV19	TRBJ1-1	CASSVQGSNTEAFF
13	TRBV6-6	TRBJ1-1	CASSYSLSVEAFF
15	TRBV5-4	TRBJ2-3	CASSFGGQGADTQYF
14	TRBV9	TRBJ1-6	CASSVGQGDSPLHF
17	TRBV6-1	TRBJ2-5	CASTETGWRGPQETQYF
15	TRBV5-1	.	CASSLDVTGSSEQYF
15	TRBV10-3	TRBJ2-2	CASTRDRSNTGELFF
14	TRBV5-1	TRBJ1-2	CASSLEGLNYGYTF
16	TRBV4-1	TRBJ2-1	CASSSWGGQGYNEQFF
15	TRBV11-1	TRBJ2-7	CASSLTSGATYEQYF
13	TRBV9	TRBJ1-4	CASSEGRDEKLFF
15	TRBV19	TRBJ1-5	CASIGSRQINQPQHF